The 27 T cell receptor beta chains below come from one sample, sequenced in a study of cytomegalovirus exposure and HLA in healthy donors. 13 Jbeta primers and 60 Vbeta primers were used for the PCR. The protocol was immunoSEQ multiplex PCR, while the TCRdb copy is restricted to in-frame clones and leaves out a portion. The data contain 240,000 or so clones, 70% to 90% of them singletons. Sequencing input: PBMCs. The source of these receptors is a woman aged 55-69 years in good health and CMV-seropositive.

The chain couples TRBV13 to TRBJ2-5, with 7 bases identical to TRBD1. This CDR3 has 13 residues. J gave up 3 bases and V 3 bases, and 1 base lay outside the gene matches. Germline V gene data show CDR1 as PRHDT and CDR2 as FYEKMQ (reference sequence). The CDR3 sequence: CASSFGQEETQYF. Here the CDR3 DNA reads TGTGCCAGCAGCTTCGGACAGGAAGAGACCCAGTACTTC.

This chain uses TRBV11-2 with TRBJ2-6; the match to TRBD2 covers 7 bases. The V and J ends lost 0 bases and 4 bases, in that order; junction bases with no gene match: 12. The CDR3 consists of 19 residues. The germline CDR1 and CDR2 sequences are SGHAT and FQNNGV. The CDR3 sequence is CASSLDMWSGGSGANVLTF. The DNA of the CDR3 is TGTGCCAGCAGCTTAGATATGTGGTCGGGAGGTTCCGGGGCCAACGTCCTGACTTTC.

The V and J genes are TRBV27 and TRBJ1-5; tentative D call: TRBD1 (6 bases). V was trimmed by 2 bases and J by 5 bases, leaving 10 bases between them. CDR1 is MNHEY and CDR2 is SMNVEV in the germline V gene (reference sequence). The CDR3 has 14 amino acids. This CDR3 reads CASSLVGGDQPQHF. The CDR3 nucleotides read TGTGCCAGCAGTTTAGTAGGGGGGGATCAGCCCCAGCATTTT.

In its sample, this clone was seen a few times. DNA of the CDR3: TGTGCCAGTAGTCTATCGGATGAGCAGTTCTTC. It translates to CASSLSDEQFF. The rearrangement uses TRBV19 and TRBJ2-1; D uncertain. Germline V gives CDR1 LNHDA, CDR2 SQIVND (reference sequence). Trimming left V 5 bases short and J 8 bases short, with 7 bases between. This CDR3 contains 11 residues. The full variable domain, in which reference TRBV19 and TRBJ2-1 provide the parts outside the CDR3, is DGGITQSPKYLFRKEGQNVTLSCEQNLNHDAMYWYRQDPGQGLRLIYYSQIVNDFQKGDIAEGYSVSREKKESFPLTVTSAQKNPTAFYLCASSLSDEQFFGPGTRLTVL.

This clone showed up just a few times. DNA for the CDR3: TGCGCCAGCAGCATCGGGACAGGGGGCAGGGATACGCAGTATTTT. Translating it yields CASSIGTGGRDTQYF. This chain joins TRBV5-1 and TRBJ2-3; 12 nucleotides align to TRBD1. Germline V gene sequence: CDR1 SGHRS, CDR2 YFSETQ. The V gene end was trimmed by 4 bases and the J gene end by 6 bases; junction bases not matched to a gene: 6. The CDR3 length is 15 residues.

This clone came up a few times. This rearrangement joins TRBV9 to TRBJ2-5, with 12 bases that match TRBD2. The CDR3 loop spans 16 amino acids. The V gene end was trimmed by 3 bases and the J gene end by 5 bases; junction bases not matched to a gene: 8. Looked up from germline, CDR1 is SGDLS and CDR2 is YYNGEE. The CDR3 region is CASSETSGSRRETQYF. In DNA form, the CDR3 reads TGTGCCAGCAGCGAGACTAGCGGGAGTCGGAGGGAGACCCAGTACTTC.

This clone was seen only once. The genes are TRBV2 and TRBJ1-2, with 9 bases matching TRBD1. The ends lost 3 bases at V and 6 bases at J; junction bases unmatched: 2. Germline V gives CDR1 SNHLY, CDR2 FYNNEI. The CDR3 spans 13 residues. The CDR3 nucleotides are TGTGCCAGCAGTGAGGGGACAGGGAATGGCTACACCTTC. It is translated as CASSEGTGNGYTF.

The gene calls are TRBV29-1 and TRBJ2-1; TRBD2 might be the D (6 bases). Germline CDR1 reads SQVTM; CDR2 reads ANQGSEA. Trimming shortened V by 0 bases and J by 8 bases, and 17 bases separated the two germline ends. The CDR3 extends over 15 amino acids. The CDR3 protein is CSVEDAGRILYEQFF. The CDR3 DNA sequence: TGCAGCGTTGAAGATGCGGGAAGGATACTGTATGAGCAGTTCTTC.

The gene calls are TRBV6-5 and TRBJ1-5; D is uncertain. Trimming left V 2 bases short and J 1 base short, with 9 bases between. Per the germline V gene, CDR1 is MNHEY and CDR2 is SVGAGI. There are 15 residues in the CDR3. The CDR3 sequence: CASSYDRGSNQPQHF. Written as DNA, the CDR3 is TGTGCCAGCAGTTACGACCGAGGGAGCAATCAGCCCCAGCATTTT.

The chain couples TRBV11-2 to TRBJ1-4; 8 positions match TRBD1. CDR3 length equals 14 residues. The J segment lost 8 bases and the V segment lost 4 bases, leaving 6 bases of the junction unmatched. Per germline, CDR1 SGHAT and CDR2 FQNNGV. As DNA, the CDR3 is TGTGCCAGCAGCTCCTCAGGGGGCCGAGAAAAACTGTTTTTT. This encodes CASSSSGGREKLFF.

This clone was observed a single time. This chain connects TRBV5-4 to TRBJ2-1; D is ambiguous. V was shortened by 0 bases and J by 0 bases, with 7 bases between the two germline ends. The germline gives CDR1 SGHNT, CDR2 YYREEE (reference sequence). The CDR3 is 15 amino acids. Here the CDR3 DNA reads TGTGCCAGCAGCTTGGAACTAACCTCCTACAATGAGCAGTTCTTC. Residues: CASSLELTSYNEQFF.

J is TRBJ2-1 and V is TRBV6-6; TRBD2 matches 14 bases. The CDR3 extends over 15 amino acids. The J segment lost 6 bases and the V segment lost 5 bases, leaving 3 bases of the junction unmatched. Germline assignment: CDR1 MNHNY and CDR2 SVGAGI (reference sequence). The CDR3 here is CASSRTSGRTNEQFF. DNA for the CDR3: TGTGCCAGCAGTAGGACTAGCGGGAGGACCAATGAGCAGTTCTTC.

The V call is TRBV11-2, the J call TRBJ2-6; 10 bases map to TRBD1. The CDR3 consists of 19 residues. Trimming removed 5 bases from V and 4 bases from J; junction bases left unmatched: 14. Germline values: CDR1 SGHAT, CDR2 FQNNGV. DNA for the CDR3: TGTGCCAGCAGCCAAATTTTGGGACAGGGGACGCGCGGGGCCAACGTCCTGACTTTC. Amino acid sequence: CASSQILGQGTRGANVLTF.

The V and J genes are TRBV7-9 and TRBJ1-3, with D uncertain. V was pared by 5 bases and J by 1 base, with 12 bases between. This CDR3 has 15 amino acids. The germline gives CDR1 SEHNR, CDR2 FQNEAQ (reference sequence). The CDR3 DNA sequence: TGTGCCAGCAGCCCGGAGGGCAGGTCTGGAAACACCATATATTTT. Protein sequence: CASSPEGRSGNTIYF.

This clone was seen only a few times. The chain combines TRBV25-1 with TRBJ2-7; the match to TRBD1 covers 7 bases. In germline, CDR1 is MGHDK, CDR2 SYGVNS. This CDR3 contains 15 residues. V dropped 7 bases and J dropped 6; count of bases not matched to a gene: 15. For the CDR3, the DNA is TGTGCCAGCACACCCTCGACTGGACAGGTTAGCGAGCAGTACTTC. Translating gives CASTPSTGQVSEQYF.

The gene calls are TRBV28 and TRBJ1-1, with 7 nucleotides matching TRBD1. Germline CDR1 MDHEN, CDR2 SYDVKM. The ends lost 3 bases at V and 0 bases at J; junction bases unmatched: 4. This CDR3 contains 15 residues. CDR3 DNA: TGTGCCAGCAGTTTGGAGGGGGCCCTGAACACTGAAGCTTTCTTT. Translation: CASSLEGALNTEAFF.

This chain joins TRBV6-5 and TRBJ1-6; D is undetermined. V lost 4 bases to trimming and J lost 8 bases, with 15 bases between them. CDR3 length equals 15 residues. Germline V gives CDR1 MNHEY, CDR2 SVGAGI. The CDR3 bases are TGTGCCAGCAGTTCTAACATGTACAGTTATTCACCCCTCCACTTT. This codes for CASSSNMYSYSPLHF.

Notes on this clone: A junction end diverges from the germline sequence, so it may reflect a read error. The chain has TRBV7-9 and TRBJ1-1; TRBD1 matches at 7 bases. The CDR3 sequence is 12 residues long. Germline V gene sequence: CDR1 SEHNR, CDR2 FQNEAQ (reference sequence). CDR3 nucleotide sequence: TGTTCCAGCAGTAAATCGGACAGGCAAGCTTTCTTT. Protein sequence: CSSSKSDRQAFF.

The genes are TRBV19 and TRBJ2-1, with D tentatively TRBD2 (6 bases). V gave up 4 bases and J gave up 8 bases, with 18 bases separating them. Germline lookup yields CDR1 LNHDA and CDR2 SQIVND (reference sequence). CDR3 length: 15 amino acids. The DNA of the CDR3 is TGTGCCAGTAGTACCCCGGGACTGGGGAAGCATGAGCAGTTCTTC. Translated: CASSTPGLGKHEQFF.

The rearrangement uses TRBV19 and TRBJ1-4, with D perhaps TRBD1 (6 bases). V was pared by 9 bases and J by 7 bases, with 15 bases between. The length of the CDR3 is 13 residues. In germline, CDR1 is LNHDA, CDR2 SQIVND (reference sequence). The CDR3 DNA reads TGTGCCAGGATTACAGGGCGGGTTGAAAAACTGTTTTTT. It encodes CARITGRVEKLFF. The full variable domain, its missing parts supplied by reference TRBV19 and TRBJ1-4, is DGGITQSPKYLFRKEGQNVTLSCEQNLNHDAMYWYRQDPGQGLRLIYYSQIVNDFQKGDIAEGYSVSREKKESFPLTVTSAQKNPTAFYLCARITGRVEKLFFGSGTQLSVL.

The chain has TRBV7-3 and TRBJ2-7, with 12 bases matching TRBD2. The V segment lost 5 bases and the J segment 3 bases; nucleotides outside the gene matches: 8. This CDR3 has 16 amino acids. Germline V CDR1 and CDR2: SGHTA, FQGTGA. CDR3 sequence reads: CASSPHLAGGDYEQYF. CDR3 coding DNA: TGTGCCAGCAGCCCGCACCTAGCGGGAGGGGACTACGAGCAGTACTTC.

The sample holds one count of this clone. The chain recombines TRBV5-4 with TRBJ2-1; D is perhaps TRBD1 (5 bases). Trimming shortened V by 0 bases and J by 0 bases, and 10 bases separated the two germline ends. Germline assignment: CDR1 SGHNT and CDR2 YYREEE (reference sequence). The CDR3 consists of 16 residues. This chain's CDR3 is CASSLEQASSYNEQFF. DNA of the CDR3: TGTGCCAGCAGCTTGGAACAGGCCAGCTCCTACAATGAGCAGTTCTTC.

This clone appeared a single time. V is TRBV7-9 and J is TRBJ2-1; the D gene is possibly TRBD2 (5 bases). Germline loops: CDR1 SEHNR, CDR2 FQNEAQ (reference sequence). The CDR3 runs 12 residues. The germline V and J ends were trimmed by 8 bases and 10 bases, with 15 bases remaining between them. The CDR3 nucleotides read TGTGCCAGCGGGAAGCCGGCGGGCGAGCAGTTCTTC. Translating gives CASGKPAGEQFF.

V gene TRBV7-9 combines with J gene TRBJ2-7, with D maybe TRBD1 (5 bases). The CDR3 runs to 13 residues. V dropped 6 bases and J dropped 0 bases, with 9 bases sitting between them. CDR1 and CDR2 (germline): SEHNR, FQNEAQ (reference sequence). CDR3 nucleotides: TGTGCCAGCAGGTCAGGGTCCTCCTACGAGCAGTACTTC. Amino acid sequence: CASRSGSSYEQYF.

J is TRBJ1-2 and V is TRBV7-9, with D hard to call. The V end was cut by 4 bases, the J end by 3 bases, with 6 bases between. Germline V gene sequence: CDR1 SEHNR, CDR2 FQNEAQ (reference sequence). The CDR3 extends over 12 amino acids. The CDR3: CASSSRYYGYTF. In DNA form, the CDR3 reads TGTGCCAGCAGCTCCCGTTACTATGGCTACACCTTC.

This chain links TRBV15 with TRBJ1-2; possibly TRBD1 for D (6 bases). This CDR3 has 18 residues. Germline V gene data show CDR1 as LNHNV and CDR2 as YYDKDF (reference sequence). V was cut by 0 bases and J by 4 bases, with 21 bases left in between. CDR3 coding DNA: TGTGCCACCAGCAGAGAGAGGTGGAGCAGCCAGGGGATCTATGGCTACACCTTC. Translation: CATSRERWSSQGIYGYTF.

The sample holds one count of this clone. The chain carries TRBV28 and TRBJ2-7; tentative D call: TRBD1 (6 bases). CDR3 length: 14 residues. Per the germline V gene, CDR1 is MDHEN and CDR2 is SYDVKM. Trimming left V 6 bases short and J 7 bases short, with 19 bases between. This CDR3 is CASRTHQGRWEQYF. For the CDR3, the DNA is TGTGCCAGCAGAACTCACCAGGGGCGCTGGGAGCAGTACTTC.